This T cell receptor (beta chain) derives from a study of tumor-infiltrating lymphocytes in oesophageal squamous cell carcinoma. TCRdb re-analysed the PCR reads in MiXCR, keeping a single row per CDR3 protein. The sample lists roughly 12,000 distinct CDR3 sequences, approximately 50% occurring once. This clonotype was picked up many times. It is unclear where the CDR3 begins or ends on the DNA, so no DNA is shown, and the CDR3 is as TCRdb lists it. CDR1 is SEHNR, CDR2 FQNEAQ, per germline (reference sequence). Including both end residues, the CDR3 is 18 amino acids long. This clonotype was sampled from a female donor with esophageal squamous cell carcinoma. The gene calls are TRBV7-9 and TRBJ2-6; the D call of TRBD1 is as the table states it, not checked on the DNA. The specimen sequenced was esophageal tumor tissue. The CDR3 region is CASSLSDGTGRLWLHLRF.